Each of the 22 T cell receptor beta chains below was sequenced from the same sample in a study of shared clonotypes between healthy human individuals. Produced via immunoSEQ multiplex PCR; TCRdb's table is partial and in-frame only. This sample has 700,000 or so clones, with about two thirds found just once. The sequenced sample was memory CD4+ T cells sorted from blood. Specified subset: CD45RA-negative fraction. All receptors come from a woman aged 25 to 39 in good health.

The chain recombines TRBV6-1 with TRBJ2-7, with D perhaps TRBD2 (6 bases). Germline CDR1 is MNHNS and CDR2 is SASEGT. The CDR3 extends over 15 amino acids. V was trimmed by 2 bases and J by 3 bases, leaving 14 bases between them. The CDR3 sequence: CASSERLGGDYEQYF. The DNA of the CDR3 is TGTGCCAGCAGTGAAAGACTAGGAGGGGACTACGAGCAGTACTTC.

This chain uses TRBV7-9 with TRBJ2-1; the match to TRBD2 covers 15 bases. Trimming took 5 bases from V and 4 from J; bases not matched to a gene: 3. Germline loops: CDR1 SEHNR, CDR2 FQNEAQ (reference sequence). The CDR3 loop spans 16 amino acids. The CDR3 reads CASSGLAGGPYNEQFF. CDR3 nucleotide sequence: TGTGCCAGCAGCGGACTAGCGGGAGGGCCGTACAATGAGCAGTTCTTC.

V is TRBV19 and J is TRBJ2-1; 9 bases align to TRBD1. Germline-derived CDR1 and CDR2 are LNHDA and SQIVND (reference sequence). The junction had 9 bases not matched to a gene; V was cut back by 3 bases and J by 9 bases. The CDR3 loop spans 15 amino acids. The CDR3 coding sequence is TGTGCCAGTAGTATTCCGGGACAGGGAAGGGTTGAGCAGTTCTTC. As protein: CASSIPGQGRVEQFF.

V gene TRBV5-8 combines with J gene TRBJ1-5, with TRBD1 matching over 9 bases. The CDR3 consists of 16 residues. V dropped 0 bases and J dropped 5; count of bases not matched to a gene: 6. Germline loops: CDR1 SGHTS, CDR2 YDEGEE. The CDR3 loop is CASSLVTGGWYQPQHF. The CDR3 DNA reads TGTGCCAGCAGCTTGGTCACAGGGGGCTGGTATCAGCCCCAGCATTTT.

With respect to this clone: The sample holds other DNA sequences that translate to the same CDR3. The CDR3 loop reads CASSPSGSYNEQFF. DNA for the CDR3: TGTGCCAGCAGCCCTAGCGGAAGTTACAATGAGCAGTTCTTC. The rearrangement joins TRBV28 to TRBJ2-1; 7 bases are shared with TRBD2. Germline trimming cut 6 bases from V and 4 bases from J; bases unmatched to any gene: 6. The germline V gene encodes CDR1 MDHEN and CDR2 SYDVKM. The CDR3 is 14 residues long.

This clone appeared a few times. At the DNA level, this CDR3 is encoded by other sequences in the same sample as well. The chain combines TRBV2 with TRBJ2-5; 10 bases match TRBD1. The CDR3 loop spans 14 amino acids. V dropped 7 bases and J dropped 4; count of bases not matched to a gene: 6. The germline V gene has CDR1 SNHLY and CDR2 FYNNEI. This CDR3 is CASTGTGVVETQYF. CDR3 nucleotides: TGTGCCAGCACGGGGACAGGGGTGGTAGAGACCCAGTACTTC.

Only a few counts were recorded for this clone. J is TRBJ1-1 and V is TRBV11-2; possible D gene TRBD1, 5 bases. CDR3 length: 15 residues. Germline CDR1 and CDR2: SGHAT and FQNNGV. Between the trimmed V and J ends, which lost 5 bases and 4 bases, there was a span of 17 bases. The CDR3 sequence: CASSALSGQGTEAFF. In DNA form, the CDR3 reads TGTGCCAGCAGCGCTTTGTCAGGGCAGGGCACTGAAGCTTTCTTT.

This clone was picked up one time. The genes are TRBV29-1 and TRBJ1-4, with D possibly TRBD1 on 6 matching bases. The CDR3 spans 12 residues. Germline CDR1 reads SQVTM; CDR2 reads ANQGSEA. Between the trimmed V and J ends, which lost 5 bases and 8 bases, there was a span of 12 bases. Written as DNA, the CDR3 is TGCAGCGTTAAGGGGGGGTGGGAAAAACTGTTTTTT. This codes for CSVKGGWEKLFF.

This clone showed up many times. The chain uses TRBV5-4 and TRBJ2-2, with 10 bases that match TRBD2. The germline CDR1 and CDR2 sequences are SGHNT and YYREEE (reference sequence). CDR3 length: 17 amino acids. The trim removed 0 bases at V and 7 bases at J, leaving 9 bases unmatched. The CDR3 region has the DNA TGTGCCAGCAGCTTGGCGTCTAGCGGGAGTTTGCTCGGGGAGCTGTTTTTT. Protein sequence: CASSLASSGSLLGELFF.

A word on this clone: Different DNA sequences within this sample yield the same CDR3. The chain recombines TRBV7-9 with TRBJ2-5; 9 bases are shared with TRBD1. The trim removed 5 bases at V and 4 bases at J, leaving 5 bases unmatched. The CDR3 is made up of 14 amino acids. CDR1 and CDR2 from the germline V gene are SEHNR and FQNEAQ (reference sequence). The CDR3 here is CASSPRTGAETQYF. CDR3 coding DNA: TGTGCCAGCAGCCCGAGGACAGGGGCAGAGACCCAGTACTTC.

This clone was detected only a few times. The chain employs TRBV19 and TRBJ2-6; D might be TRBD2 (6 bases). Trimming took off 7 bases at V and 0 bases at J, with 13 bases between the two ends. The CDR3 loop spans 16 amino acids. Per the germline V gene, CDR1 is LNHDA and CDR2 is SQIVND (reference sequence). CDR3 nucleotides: TGTGCCAGTACCCCCCACGGGGGCTCTGGGGCCAACGTCCTGACTTTC. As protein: CASTPHGGSGANVLTF.

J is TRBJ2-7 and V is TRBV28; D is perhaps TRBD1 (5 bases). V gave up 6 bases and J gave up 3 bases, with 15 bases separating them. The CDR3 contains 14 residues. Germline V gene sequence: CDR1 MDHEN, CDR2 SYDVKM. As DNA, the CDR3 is TGTGCCAGCAGGTTGGGGCGGTCGATCTACGAGCAGTACTTC. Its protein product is CASRLGRSIYEQYF.

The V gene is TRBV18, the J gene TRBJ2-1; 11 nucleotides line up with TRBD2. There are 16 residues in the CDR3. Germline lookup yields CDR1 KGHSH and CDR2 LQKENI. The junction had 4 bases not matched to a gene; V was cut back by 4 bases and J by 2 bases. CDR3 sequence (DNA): TGTGCCAGCTCACGGGGGGGACTAGCGGCCTACAATGAGCAGTTCTTC. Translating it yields CASSRGGLAAYNEQFF.

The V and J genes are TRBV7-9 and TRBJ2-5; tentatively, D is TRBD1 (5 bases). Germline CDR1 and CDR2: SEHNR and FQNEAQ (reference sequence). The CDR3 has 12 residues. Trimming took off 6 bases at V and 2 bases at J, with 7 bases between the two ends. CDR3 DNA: TGTGCCAGCAGTCGACAGCAAGAGACCCAGTACTTC. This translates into CASSRQQETQYF. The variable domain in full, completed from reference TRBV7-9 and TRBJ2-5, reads DTGVSQNPRHKITKRGQNVTFRCDPISEHNRLYWYRQTLGQGPEFLTYFQNEAQLEKSRLLSDRFSAERPKGSFSTLEIQRTEQGDSAMYLCASSRQQETQYFGPGTRLLVL.

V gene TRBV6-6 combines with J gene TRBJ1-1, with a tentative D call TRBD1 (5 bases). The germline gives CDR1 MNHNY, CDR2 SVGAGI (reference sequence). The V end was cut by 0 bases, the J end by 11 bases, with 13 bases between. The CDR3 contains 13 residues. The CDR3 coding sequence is TGTGCCAGCAGTTACTCAACAGGAAATTTGGCTTTCTTT. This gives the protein CASSYSTGNLAFF.

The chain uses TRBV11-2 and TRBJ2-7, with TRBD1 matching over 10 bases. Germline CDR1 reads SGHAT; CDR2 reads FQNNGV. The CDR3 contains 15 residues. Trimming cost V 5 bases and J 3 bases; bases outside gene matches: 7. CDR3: CASSEGQGPYYEQYF. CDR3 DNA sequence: TGTGCCAGCAGCGAGGGACAGGGGCCTTACTACGAGCAGTACTTC. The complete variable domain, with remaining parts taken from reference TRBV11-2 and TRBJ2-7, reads EAGVAQSPRYKIIEKRQSVAFWCNPISGHATLYWYQQILGQGPKLLIQFQNNGVVDDSQLPKDRFSAERLKGVDSTLKIQPAKLEDSAVYLCASSEGQGPYYEQYFGPGTRLTVT.

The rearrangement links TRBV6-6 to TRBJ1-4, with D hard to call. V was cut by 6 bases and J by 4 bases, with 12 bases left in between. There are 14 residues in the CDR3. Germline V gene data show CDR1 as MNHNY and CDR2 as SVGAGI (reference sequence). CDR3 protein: CASSQEAFNEKLFF. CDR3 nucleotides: TGTGCCAGCAGCCAAGAGGCCTTTAATGAAAAACTGTTTTTT.

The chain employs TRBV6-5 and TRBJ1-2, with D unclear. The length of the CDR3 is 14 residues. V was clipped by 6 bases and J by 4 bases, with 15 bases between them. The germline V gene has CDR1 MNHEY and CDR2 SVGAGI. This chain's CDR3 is CASRKETPPYGYTF. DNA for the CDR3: TGTGCCAGCAGGAAAGAAACACCCCCCTATGGCTACACCTTC.

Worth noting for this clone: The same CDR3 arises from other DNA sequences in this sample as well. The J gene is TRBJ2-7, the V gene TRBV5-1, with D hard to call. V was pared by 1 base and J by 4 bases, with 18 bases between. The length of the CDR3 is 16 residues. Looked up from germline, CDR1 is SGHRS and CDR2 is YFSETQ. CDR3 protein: CASSLSFGDPSYEQYF. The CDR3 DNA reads TGCGCCAGCAGCTTGAGTTTCGGCGATCCGAGTTACGAGCAGTACTTC.

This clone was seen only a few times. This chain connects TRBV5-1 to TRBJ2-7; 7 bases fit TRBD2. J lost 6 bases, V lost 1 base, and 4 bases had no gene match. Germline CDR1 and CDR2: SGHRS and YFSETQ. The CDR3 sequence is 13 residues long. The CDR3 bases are TGCGCCAGCAGCTTGTGGGGAGGGCTCGAGCAGTACTTC. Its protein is CASSLWGGLEQYF.

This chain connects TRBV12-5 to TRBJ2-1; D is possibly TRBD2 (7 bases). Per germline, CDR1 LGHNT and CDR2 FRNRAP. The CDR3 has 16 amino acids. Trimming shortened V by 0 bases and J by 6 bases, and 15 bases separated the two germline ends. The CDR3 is CASGLVVQGGSNEQFF. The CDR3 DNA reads TGTGCTAGTGGTTTGGTAGTACAGGGAGGGTCCAATGAGCAGTTCTTC.

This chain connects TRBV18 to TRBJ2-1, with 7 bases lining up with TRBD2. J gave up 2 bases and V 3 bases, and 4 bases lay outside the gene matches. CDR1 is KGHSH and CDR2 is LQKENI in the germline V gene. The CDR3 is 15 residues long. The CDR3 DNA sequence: TGTGCCAGCTCACCTAGCGGGTTGGCCTACAATGAGCAGTTCTTC. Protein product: CASSPSGLAYNEQFF.